These 9 T cell receptor beta chains came from one sample sequenced in a study of response to subunit inactivated influenza vaccine. TCRdb passed the RT-PCR reads through MiXCR, listing each CDR3 protein once. The data contain roughly 620,000 distinct CDR3 sequences, about 11% of them singletons. This sample also belongs to another study, concerning T cells expressing NK-cell markers. That study reports: Scientists made TCR beta cDNA using 5'RACE template switching with UMIs.

The material sequenced was PBMCs from blood, taken on the day of vaccination. The receptors here all came from a man aged 45-60 years who received an inactivated influenza vaccine.

This clonotype was counted ten times or more. The chain carries TRBV7-2 and TRBJ2-7; D is possibly TRBD2 (5 bases). The CDR3 is 12 residues long. Germline values: CDR1 SGHTA, CDR2 FQGNSA. The V end lost 9 bases, the J end lost 0 bases, and 9 bases lay between the germline ends. CDR3 residues: CARRASSYEQYF. CDR3 nucleotide sequence: TGTGCCAGGAGGGCCAGCTCCTACGAGCAGTACTTC. The full variable domain, with the rest looked up from reference TRBV7-2 and TRBJ2-7, is GAGVSQSPSNKVTEKGKDVELRCDPISGHTALYWYRQSLGQGLEFLIYFQGNSAPDKSGLPSDRFSAERTGGSVSTLTIQRTQQEDSAVYLCARRASSYEQYFGPGTRLTVT.

There are a few counts of this clonotype. The chain joins TRBV10-3 to TRBJ1-1, with 7 positions matching TRBD1. The CDR3 length is 13 residues. In germline, CDR1 is ENHRY, CDR2 SYGVKD. Trimming at V came to 11 bases and at J to 4 bases, leaving 10 bases not matched to a gene. The CDR3 bases are TGTGCCGTCTCAGGGGGATCATCCACTGAAGCTTTCTTT. This gives the protein CAVSGGSSTEAFF.

This clonotype has just a few counts. V gene TRBV10-1 combines with J gene TRBJ2-2, with D maybe TRBD2 (5 bases). V lost 4 bases to trimming and J lost 6 bases, with 9 bases between them. CDR1 WNHNN and CDR2 SYGVQD come from the germline V gene (reference sequence). The CDR3 loop spans 13 amino acids. Here the CDR3 reads CASSVQAAGELFF. CDR3 DNA: TGCGCCAGCAGTGTCCAAGCGGCCGGGGAGCTGTTTTTT.

The sample holds a few counts of this clonotype. J is TRBJ2-2 and V is TRBV30; D remains ambiguous. Trimming took off 4 bases at V and 8 bases at J, with 8 bases between the two ends. The germline CDR1 and CDR2 sequences are GTSNPN and SVGIG (reference sequence). This CDR3 comprises 11 residues. Here the CDR3 DNA reads TGTGCCTGGACCCCACGAGGGGAGCTGTTTTTT. It encodes CAWTPRGELFF.

This clonotype was counted ten times or more. The gene calls are TRBV4-3 and TRBJ1-5; D perhaps matches TRBD1 (5 bases). V lost 4 bases and J lost 4, with 14 bases in between. Germline loops: CDR1 LGHNA, CDR2 YSLEER. CDR3 length equals 15 residues. In DNA, the CDR3 is TGCGCCAGCAGCCTGACAGCGAGGGATAATCAGCCCCAGCATTTT. Translation gives CASSLTARDNQPQHF.

The J gene is TRBJ2-3, the V gene TRBV7-9; 10 nucleotides agree with TRBD1. CDR3 length: 17 residues. The trim removed 0 bases at V and 5 bases at J, leaving 8 bases unmatched. Germline loops: CDR1 SEHNR, CDR2 FQNEAQ (reference sequence). CDR3 amino acids: CASSLARAGTGVDTQYF. The CDR3 DNA follows: TGTGCCAGCAGCTTAGCCCGGGCCGGGACAGGGGTAGATACGCAGTATTTT.

The table lists this clonotype with many counts. The chain links TRBV12-3 or TRBV12-4 to TRBJ1-6; TRBD1 matches at 9 bases. The CDR3 is made up of 14 amino acids. With 6 bases clipped from V and 7 bases from J, the junction kept 4 bases outside the gene matches. CDR3 loop: CASSRGQGNSPLHF. In DNA form, the CDR3 reads TGTGCCAGCAGCCGGGGACAGGGAAATTCACCCCTCCACTTT.

In its sample, this clonotype was seen many times. The V gene is TRBV29-1, the J gene TRBJ2-1, with a weak D call TRBD1 (5 bases). Trimming took 2 bases from V and 7 from J, leaving 12 bases between them. Germline CDR1 is SQVTM and CDR2 is ANQGSEA. This CDR3 contains 13 residues. CDR3 nucleotide sequence: TGCAGCGTTGAAAGGGGCGGATTAAATGAGCAGTTCTTC. This translates into CSVERGGLNEQFF.

This clonotype has a handful of counts. The chain uses TRBV28 and TRBJ1-2, with 7 bases fitting TRBD1. Germline assignment: CDR1 MDHEN and CDR2 SYDVKM. With V trimmed by 6 bases and J by 2 bases, 3 bases remained unmatched. This CDR3 is built from 13 residues. The chain's CDR3 is CASSEQGNYGYTF. DNA for the CDR3: TGTGCCAGCAGCGAACAGGGGAACTATGGCTACACCTTC.